The 24 T cell receptor beta chains below come from one sample, sequenced in a study of T-cell memory formation after mild COVID-19. TCRdb called the 5' RACE reads again in MiXCR, with one record for every CDR3 protein. In the table there are fewer than 600,000 distinct CDR3 sequences, about 20% of which are singletons. Material for sequencing was PBMCs or a T cell subset sorted from them (not recorded which). The origin of the receptors is an adult woman who had mild COVID-19 (a few samples of this study predate the infection). Cell type and time point are not known.

A few counts support this clonotype. The V gene is TRBV7-9, the J gene TRBJ1-1; possibly TRBD1 for D (6 bases). The CDR3 is 15 amino acids. Germline V gene sequence: CDR1 SEHNR, CDR2 FQNEAQ (reference sequence). V lost 5 bases to trimming and J lost 1 base, with 14 bases between them. This CDR3 is CASSPGRDTNTEAFF. The CDR3 coding sequence is TGTGCCAGCAGCCCGGGCCGGGACACGAACACTGAAGCTTTCTTT.

The chain is built from TRBV30 and TRBJ1-1; TRBD1 matches at 9 bases. This CDR3 is built from 19 residues. V shed 0 bases, J shed 1 base, and the junction held 15 bases outside the gene matches. The germline gives CDR1 GTSNPN, CDR2 SVGIG (reference sequence). The DNA for the CDR3 is TGTGCCTGGAGTGTAAGGTTCGGGACAGGGAGGGGTCGGAACACTGAAGCTTTCTTT. This gives the protein CAWSVRFGTGRGRNTEAFF. The full variable domain, its missing parts supplied by reference TRBV30 and TRBJ1-1, is SQTIHQWPATLVQPVGSPLSLECTVEGTSNPNLYWYRQAAGRGLQLLFYSVGIGQISSEVPQNLSASRPQDRQFILSSKKLLLSDSGFYLCAWSVRFGTGRGRNTEAFFGQGTRLTVV.

The rearrangement links TRBV20-1 to TRBJ1-1, with D hard to call. This CDR3 is built from 13 residues. Germline loops: CDR1 DFQATT, CDR2 SNEGSKA (reference sequence). V lost 3 bases to trimming and J lost 0 bases, with 8 bases between them. CDR3 loop: CSASSTLNTEAFF. The CDR3 DNA sequence: TGCAGTGCTAGTTCTACACTGAACACTGAAGCTTTCTTT.

This clonotype occurred many times. This sequence joins TRBV7-9 and TRBJ1-2; D is perhaps TRBD1 (5 bases). Germline V CDR1 and CDR2: SEHNR, FQNEAQ (reference sequence). The CDR3 consists of 13 residues. The V end lost 1 base, the J end lost 4 bases, and 7 bases lay between the germline ends. The CDR3 DNA is TGTGCCAGCAGCTTAGGACAGTCCTATGGCTACACCTTC. As protein: CASSLGQSYGYTF.

V usage is TRBV6-5 and J usage is TRBJ2-3; a weak D match, TRBD2 (5 bases). The CDR3 is made up of 13 amino acids. V was trimmed by 0 bases and J by 6 bases, leaving 7 bases between them. Germline V lookup: CDR1 MNHEY, CDR2 SVGAGI. The CDR3, as DNA: TGTGCCAGCAGTTACTCGAGGGAGGATACGCAGTATTTT. It codes for CASSYSREDTQYF.

CDR3 bases: TGTGCCAGCAGTTTTAGGCGGGAGGGATATTACAATGAGCAGTTCTTC. This sequence encodes CASSFRREGYYNEQFF. The chain is built from TRBV12-3 or TRBV12-4 and TRBJ2-1, with 9 nucleotides matching TRBD2. V lost 3 bases and J lost 4; bases outside the gene matches: 7. This CDR3 is 16 amino acids long.

The chain links TRBV7-9 to TRBJ1-3; D might be TRBD1 (5 bases). This CDR3 has 14 amino acids. V was shortened by 5 bases and J by 2 bases, with 10 bases between the two germline ends. Germline assignment: CDR1 SEHNR and CDR2 FQNEAQ (reference sequence). CDR3 nucleotides: TGTGCCAGCAGCCTAGGGACTCCTGGAAACACCATATATTTT. Translated: CASSLGTPGNTIYF.

This clonotype turned up a few times. The chain is built from TRBV11-2 and TRBJ2-1; TRBD2 agrees at 11 bases. The CDR3 length is 19 residues. After removal of 1 base from V and 0 bases from J, the junction contained 8 bases not matched to a gene. Germline assignment: CDR1 SGHAT and CDR2 FQNNGV. The CDR3 DNA sequence: TGTGCCAGCAGCTTAGGAAGAAAACTAGCGGGGGTCTCCTACAATGAGCAGTTCTTC. As protein: CASSLGRKLAGVSYNEQFF.

This chain joins TRBV5-1 and TRBJ2-3; the match to TRBD2 covers 12 bases. J gave up 5 bases and V 3 bases, and 7 bases lay outside the gene matches. Germline V gene data show CDR1 as SGHRS and CDR2 as YFSETQ. This CDR3 is 16 amino acids long. CDR3 coding DNA: TGCGCCAGCAGCTGGGAGCTAGCGGGGGGGGAAGATACGCAGTATTTT. Translating gives CASSWELAGGEDTQYF. Using reference TRBV5-1 and TRBJ2-3 for the parts outside the CDR3, the full variable domain is KAGVTQTPRYLIKTRGQQVTLSCSPISGHRSVSWYQQTPGQGLQFLFEYFSETQRNKGNFPGRFSGRQFSNSRSEMNVSTLELGDSALYLCASSWELAGGEDTQYFGPGTRLTVL.

The rearrangement links TRBV24-1 to TRBJ2-7; no clear D. Trimming took off 0 bases at V and 5 bases at J, with 7 bases between the two ends. The germline CDR1 and CDR2 sequences are KGHDR and SFDVKD. CDR3 length equals 13 residues. The CDR3 DNA sequence: TGTGCCACCAGTGATTTGTCTTCCGACGAGCAGTACTTC. As protein: CATSDLSSDEQYF.

This chain uses TRBV11-2 with TRBJ2-1; 9 positions match TRBD2. J lost 5 bases, V lost 8 bases, and 10 bases had no gene match. The germline gives CDR1 SGHAT, CDR2 FQNNGV. The CDR3 is 15 amino acids. The CDR3: CASAQGREGHNEQFF. For the CDR3, the DNA is TGTGCCAGCGCCCAGGGGCGGGAGGGCCACAATGAGCAGTTCTTC.

The table lists this clonotype with a few counts. The chain couples TRBV6-5 to TRBJ2-1, with D tentatively TRBD2 (5 bases). The CDR3 sequence is 11 residues long. Trimming pared 8 bases from V and 10 bases from J, leaving 12 bases between. The germline CDR1 and CDR2 sequences are MNHEY and SVGAGI. The CDR3 is CASGSPGEQFF. DNA for the CDR3: TGTGCCAGCGGGAGCCCCGGGGAGCAGTTCTTC.

The chain uses TRBV27 and TRBJ2-7; D is possibly TRBD1 (5 bases). Per germline, CDR1 MNHEY and CDR2 SMNVEV (reference sequence). The CDR3 covers 15 residues. V was shortened by 3 bases and J by 0 bases, with 12 bases between the two germline ends. In DNA form, the CDR3 reads TGTGCCAGCAGTTTCTCCCTCAGGGACTCCTACGAGCAGTACTTC. Protein product: CASSFSLRDSYEQYF.

This clonotype turned up a few times. The chain carries TRBV7-8 and TRBJ2-5; D is ambiguous. There are 15 residues in the CDR3. The V end lost 5 bases, the J end lost 2 bases, and 15 bases lay between the germline ends. Germline V gives CDR1 SGHVS, CDR2 FQNEAQ. The CDR3 reads CASSRRVGDQETQYF. The CDR3 bases are TGTGCCAGCAGCAGACGGGTTGGAGATCAAGAGACCCAGTACTTC.

The chain carries TRBV14 and TRBJ1-1; tentative D call: TRBD1 (6 bases). The germline gives CDR1 SGHDN, CDR2 FVKESK. CDR3 length: 13 residues. The V end lost 4 bases, the J end lost 5 bases, and 11 bases lay between the germline ends. This CDR3 is CASSRGPRTEAFF. CDR3 nucleotides: TGTGCCAGCAGCCGGGGGCCGCGGACTGAAGCTTTCTTT.

This clonotype was counted between two and nine times. The rearrangement uses TRBV10-3 and TRBJ2-5, with D perhaps TRBD1 (5 bases). In germline, CDR1 is ENHRY, CDR2 SYGVKD. With 4 bases removed from V and 2 bases from J, the gap between germline ends came to 14 bases. This CDR3 spans 15 amino acids. This CDR3 is CAISGEGATQETQYF. In DNA form, the CDR3 reads TGTGCCATCAGTGGTGAAGGGGCCACACAAGAGACCCAGTACTTC.

This clonotype was picked up a small number of times. The CDR3 region has the DNA TGTGCCAGCAGCGTAGGGTCTAGTTTAAATGAGCAGTTCTTC. Translation: CASSVGSSLNEQFF. This rearrangement joins TRBV9 to TRBJ2-1; no reliable D call. Germline lookup yields CDR1 SGDLS and CDR2 YYNGEE. V lost 0 bases and J lost 7, with 11 bases in between. The CDR3 runs 14 residues. The complete variable domain, with remaining parts taken from reference TRBV9 and TRBJ2-1, reads DSGVTQTPKHLITATGQRVTLRCSPRSGDLSVYWYQQSLDQGLQFLIQYYNGEERAKGNILERFSAQQFPDLHSELNLSSLELGDSALYFCASSVGSSLNEQFFGPGTRLTVL.

The chain links TRBV7-2 to TRBJ2-1, with 9 bases aligning to TRBD1. The CDR3 sequence is 17 residues long. Germline values: CDR1 SGHTA, CDR2 FQGNSA. V was clipped by 1 base and J by 8 bases; unmatched bases: 12. For the CDR3, the DNA is TGTGCCAGCAGCTTAGAGGGGAACCGGGACAGGGTCGATGAGCAGTTCTTC. Its translation is CASSLEGNRDRVDEQFF. Full variable domain (outside the CDR3, taken from reference TRBV7-2 and TRBJ2-1): GAGVSQSPSNKVTEKGKDVELRCDPISGHTALYWYRQSLGQGLEFLIYFQGNSAPDKSGLPSDRFSAERTGGSVSTLTIQRTQQEDSAVYLCASSLEGNRDRVDEQFFGPGTRLTVL.

About this clonotype itself: Relative to the germline gene, one junction end is altered; a read error may explain this. V usage is TRBV29-1 and J usage is TRBJ2-3; maybe TRBD1 (5 bases). Germline CDR1 is SQVTM and CDR2 is ANQGSEA. The CDR3 sequence is 12 residues long. This CDR3 is CSVENLWGSPSF. As DNA, the CDR3 is TGCAGCGTTGAGAATTTGTGGGGCAGTCCCTCGTTT.

The chain employs TRBV5-1 and TRBJ2-2, with 9 bases aligning to TRBD1. The junction had 7 bases not matched to a gene; V was cut back by 4 bases and J by 6 bases. This CDR3 is 15 amino acids long. Germline V gene sequence: CDR1 SGHRS, CDR2 YFSETQ. DNA of the CDR3: TGCGCCAGCAGCATGACAGGGGGAGGTGCCGGGGAGCTGTTTTTT. Encoded protein: CASSMTGGGAGELFF. The complete variable domain, with remaining parts taken from reference TRBV5-1 and TRBJ2-2, reads KAGVTQTPRYLIKTRGQQVTLSCSPISGHRSVSWYQQTPGQGLQFLFEYFSETQRNKGNFPGRFSGRQFSNSRSEMNVSTLELGDSALYLCASSMTGGGAGELFFGEGSRLTVL.

DNA for the CDR3: TGTGCCATCAGAAGGGTCACGATCGAGGACGGCCTTATGAACACTGAAGCTTTCTTT. Translation gives CAIRRVTIEDGLMNTEAFF. This rearrangement joins TRBV10-3 to TRBJ1-1; D remains unclear. The CDR3 spans 19 residues. Germline V lookup: CDR1 ENHRY, CDR2 SYGVKD. V was pared by 6 bases and J by 0 bases, with 26 bases between.

The chain combines TRBV27 with TRBJ1-1; the D gene is possibly TRBD1 (6 bases). There are 14 residues in the CDR3. CDR1 is MNHEY, CDR2 SMNVEV, per germline (reference sequence). Trimming took off 2 bases at V and 7 bases at J, with 14 bases between the two ends. CDR3 in DNA: TGTGCCAGCAGTTTAAGGGGGGTCAGGGGTGAAGCTTTCTTT. It is translated as CASSLRGVRGEAFF.

The chain employs TRBV7-8 and TRBJ1-3, with D unresolved. Trimming shortened V by 3 bases and J by 0 bases, and 6 bases separated the two germline ends. Germline CDR1 and CDR2: SGHVS and FQNEAQ. There are 14 residues in the CDR3. The CDR3 DNA reads as TGTGCCAGCAGCTTTGAATCCTCTGGAAACACCATATATTTT. Its protein product is CASSFESSGNTIYF.

J is TRBJ2-5 and V is TRBV4-2; no clear D. Trimming shortened V by 2 bases and J by 5 bases, and 12 bases separated the two germline ends. There are 14 residues in the CDR3. Germline V lookup: CDR1 LGHNA, CDR2 YNFKEQ. The CDR3 sequence is CASSQPSSYETQYF. The CDR3 DNA reads as TGTGCCAGCAGCCAACCGTCCAGTTACGAGACCCAGTACTTC.